This entry features one TCR beta chain sequence. The data were obtained in a study of blood T cell repertoires in COVID-19. Study information: PBMCs, B-cell-depleted T cells, or T cells provided the cDNA or gDNA that made up the material.

Ages ranged from about 18 to 89 years, with residence in 24 US areas. For recovered donors of Cohort 3, there were two negative PCRs, clearance, or symptom resolution. This CDR3 comprises 15 residues. The V gene's germline CDR1 is LNHDA and CDR2 SQIVND (reference sequence). The V segment lost 5 bases and the J segment 5 bases; nucleotides outside the gene matches: 6. Study processing details: Reference gene primers were amplified, and this amplification served to estimate nucleated cell counts. Assay used: immunoSEQ multiplex PCR; TCRdb lists only in-frame clones, some missing. From that table come the V and J calls and clone size; the DNA was used to work out D and trimming. The profile shows about 320,000 clones, 89% of them singletons.

The V and J genes are TRBV19 and TRBJ2-7; 13 bases map to TRBD2. The clonotype originates from a man aged 60 to 75 who had recovered from COVID-19. The material sequenced was PBMCs or T cells enriched from blood (not recorded which). CDR3 residues: CASSETSGRADEQYF. The CDR3 nucleotides are TGTGCCAGTAGTGAAACTAGCGGGAGGGCCGACGAGCAGTACTTC.